Below, 12 T cell receptor beta chains from the same sample are listed, as sequenced in a study of read filtering for tumor transcriptome and immune sequencing. From roughly 0.4 ug of RNA, a library with molecular barcoded alpha/delta and beta/gamma adaptors was made. Via MiXCR, TCRdb re-called the reads, giving one row per CDR3 protein. This sample yields nearly 60,000 distinct CDR3 sequences, of which around 12% are seen a single time; 16% belongs to the top ten. Specimen: a population of CD138-negative cells sorted from bone marrow. Receptor source: a donor at least 40 years old with multiple myeloma.

This rearrangement joins TRBV4-1 to TRBJ2-5, with 8 nucleotides matching TRBD1. V gave up 1 base and J gave up 5 bases; unmatched junction bases: 12. Germline loops: CDR1 MGHRA, CDR2 YSYEKL. The CDR3 runs 17 residues. CDR3 sequence reads: CASSQGRADRGSETQYF. The DNA of the CDR3 is TGCGCCAGCAGCCAAGGCCGAGCCGACAGGGGATCTGAGACCCAGTACTTC.

This clonotype was seen a single time. V and J are TRBV2 and TRBJ2-5; 7 bases map to TRBD2. Germline V lookup: CDR1 SNHLY, CDR2 FYNNEI. This CDR3 region has 14 residues. With 6 bases clipped from V and 1 base from J, the junction kept 5 bases outside the gene matches. The CDR3: CASRPGGGQETQYF. As DNA, the CDR3 is TGTGCCAGCAGACCGGGAGGCGGCCAAGAGACCCAGTACTTC.

Of note for this clonotype: A much more abundant neighbour one base away suggests this may be a read error. The V and J genes are TRBV4-2 and TRBJ2-3; D may be TRBD1 or TRBD2 (5 bases each). Per the germline V gene, CDR1 is LGHNA and CDR2 is YNFKEQ. This CDR3 spans 12 amino acids. The CDR3 DNA reads TGTGCCCGCAGCCAAGAGGGGCTAGCGCAGTATTTT. Translated, it gives CARSQEGLAQYF.

On this clonotype itself: Being one base from a much bigger clone, this may be a read error. V is TRBV6-1 and J is TRBJ1-1; no firm D call. Germline V gene sequence: CDR1 MNHNS, CDR2 SASEGT. This CDR3 is 17 amino acids long. V lost 6 bases and J lost 4, with 24 bases in between. The DNA of the CDR3 is TGTGCCAGCAGCTTCCCGGACCAAGGGAACGCGGGCACTGAAGCTTTCTTT. Its protein product is CASSFPDQGNAGTEAFF.

The chain carries TRBV6-5 and TRBJ1-6; D possibly corresponds to TRBD1 (6 bases). V was shortened by 6 bases and J by 10 bases, with 16 bases between the two germline ends. The CDR3 contains 14 residues. Germline V gene data show CDR1 as MNHEY and CDR2 as SVGAGI. CDR3 in DNA: TGTGCCAGCAGAGCCTGGACAGCCAAGTCACCCCTCCACTTT. Translating gives CASRAWTAKSPLHF.

As regards this clonotype: This may be a read error, as it is one base from a much larger clone. The genes are TRBV28 and TRBJ2-5; D is ambiguous. This CDR3 has 17 amino acids. CDR1 is MDHEN, CDR2 SYDVKM, per germline. CDR3 in amino acids: CVSSQNILGPYQETQYF. The CDR3 nucleotides are TGTGTCAGCAGCCAGAACATATTAGGGCCGTACCAAGAGACCCAGTACTTC. Drawing the rest from reference TRBV28 and TRBJ2-5, the complete variable domain is DVKVTQSSRYLVKRTGEKVFLECVQDMDHENMFWYRQDPGLGLRLIYFSYDVKMKEKGDIPEGYSVSREKKERFSLILESASTNQTSMYLCVSSQNILGPYQETQYFGPGTRLLVL.

This clonotype was recorded at least ten times. This chain joins TRBV13 and TRBJ1-2; 10 bases are a match to TRBD1. The CDR3 is 14 residues long. Unmatched junction bases numbered 8, after V lost 5 bases and J lost 8 bases. Germline V gives CDR1 PRHDT, CDR2 FYEKMQ (reference sequence). The CDR3 spells CASSPRTGGLGYTF. CDR3 coding DNA: TGTGCCAGCAGCCCGCGGACAGGGGGATTAGGCTACACCTTC.

This clonotype was observed many times. V gene TRBV5-6 combines with J gene TRBJ1-1; D gene ambiguous. Between the trimmed V and J ends, which lost 1 base and 2 bases, there was a span of 9 bases. Germline V CDR1 and CDR2: SGHDT, YYEEEE. This CDR3 is 14 amino acids long. CDR3 sequence (DNA): TGTGCCAGCAGCTTGCTGGACCTAAACACTGAAGCTTTCTTT. It encodes CASSLLDLNTEAFF. Drawing the rest from reference TRBV5-6 and TRBJ1-1, the complete variable domain is DAGVTQSPTHLIKTRGQQVTLRCSPKSGHDTVSWYQQALGQGPQFIFQYYEEEERQRGNFPDRFSGHQFPNYSSELNVNALLLGDSALYLCASSLLDLNTEAFFGQGTRLTVV.

In this sample, this clonotype turned up many times. The rearrangement joins TRBV4-2 to TRBJ2-2; 7 bases line up with TRBD2. The CDR3 loop spans 17 amino acids. The germline CDR1 and CDR2 sequences are LGHNA and YNFKEQ. J lost 3 bases, V lost 3 bases, and 10 bases had no gene match. This chain's CDR3 is CASSQELAVYHTGELFF. The CDR3 nucleotides are TGTGCCAGCAGCCAGGAGCTAGCGGTTTATCACACCGGGGAGCTGTTTTTT.

This clonotype was observed a handful of times. CDR3 sequence: CASSLVREGPRYNEQFF. CDR3 nucleotide sequence: TGTGCCAGCAGCTTAGTTCGCGAGGGGCCCCGATACAATGAGCAGTTCTTC. The chain employs TRBV7-2 and TRBJ2-1, with D perhaps TRBD1 or TRBD2 (5 bases each). CDR3 length equals 17 residues. Germline CDR1 is SGHTA and CDR2 is FQGNSA. V was shortened by 1 base and J by 4 bases, with 17 bases between the two germline ends.

This clonotype was counted ten times or more. The V and J genes are TRBV11-2 and TRBJ2-1, with D uncertain. Trimming removed 0 bases from V and 0 bases from J, with 6 bases in between. This CDR3 has 15 amino acids. In germline, CDR1 is SGHAT, CDR2 FQNNGV. This CDR3 is CASSLDSSSYNEQFF. The CDR3, as DNA: TGTGCCAGCAGCTTAGACAGCAGCTCCTACAATGAGCAGTTCTTC.

In this sample, this clonotype turned up a few times. The junction and the germline gene differ at one end; a read error may be behind it. The chain links TRBV19 to TRBJ2-2; 9 nucleotides agree with TRBD1. The CDR3 loop spans 17 amino acids. Germline loops: CDR1 LNHDA, CDR2 SQIVND (reference sequence). CDR3 nucleotide sequence: TGTGCCAGTAGTATAAGGGGAGGACAGGGGTACACCGGGGAGCAGTTTTTT. It encodes CASSIRGGQGYTGEQFF.